In its sample, the clone carrying this TCR beta chain was seen a few times. Its specificity is unknown. Noted time point: patch test 3, about 24 weeks after DPC sensitization. Treatment specified: therapeutic diphenylcyclopropenone sensitization with weekly scalp DPC. Patches went on only after blood had been drawn each time. The V gene lost 4 bases and the J gene lost 2 bases, with 11 bases spanning the gap. The CDR3 length is 14 residues. CDR1 and CDR2 from the germline V gene are SNHLY and FYNNEI. Individual cDNA molecules in this library carried unique molecular identifiers. As originally analysed: Sample TCR totals centred on a median of approximately 96,000, ranging roughly 23,224 to 690,600. TCRdb independently ran MiXCR on the RACE reads; one entry per CDR3 protein. The V and J calls, along with clone size, are taken from TCRdb and not from the paper's own processing. This sample yields roughly 90,000 distinct CDR3 sequences, of which 11% are seen a single time; more than 1% belongs to the top ten.

This specimen comes from a study of human T cells and chemical hapten exposure. Study-wide findings and caveats: TCRs exceeding 1 in 1000 frequency stayed unchanged with DPC sensitization.

The receptor was isolated from a woman aged 30 to 39 with alopecia areata. Some clones in this sample may be carry-over from other donors' samples. The sample here was whole blood, taken in connection with sensitization to the hapten diphenylcyclopropenone (DPC). The chain couples TRBV2 to TRBJ1-2; D might be TRBD1 (5 bases). The CDR3 loop is CASSGGASNYGYTF. CDR3 nucleotides: TGTGCCAGCAGTGGAGGGGCCTCAAACTATGGCTACACCTTC.